Detailed here is one TCR beta chain. The data derive from a study of long-term antiretroviral therapy in people with HIV. In the study overall: The oldest specimens predate the 2015 immediate-ART recommendation by about a decade.

Germline assignment: CDR1 MNHEY and CDR2 SVGAGI. The germline V and J ends were trimmed by 1 base and 2 bases, with 5 bases remaining between them. CDR3 size: 13 residues. The immunoSEQ assay was v3.0, run at survey level. The protocol was immunoSEQ multiplex PCR, while the TCRdb copy is restricted to in-frame clones and leaves out a portion. Of about 20,000 clones detected, 85% to 90% appear once; the ten largest clones hold roughly 10%. This TCR came from a man aged 45-60 years with HIV. The chain links TRBV6-5 to TRBJ1-1; D is undetermined. This specimen was unsorted PBMCs, taken 4.2 years after starting antiretroviral therapy. The CDR3: CASSYWKNTEAFF. The CDR3 bases are TGTGCCAGCAGTTACTGGAAAAACACTGAAGCTTTCTTT.